A selection of T cell receptor beta chains follows, all from one sample in a study of shared clonotypes between healthy human individuals. Sequencing used immunoSEQ multiplex PCR; TCRdb keeps in-frame clones, though not all of them. The table has 2 million or so clones, over 85% seen once; the top ten hold 0.13%. The sample taken for sequencing was naive CD4+ T cells sorted from blood. These receptors were obtained from a man in his late teens or twenties in good health. Both conserved end residues are part of each CDR3.

V gene	J gene	CDR3 protein
TRBV6-5	TRBJ2-7	CASSYSGAAGSYEQYF
TRBV6-1	TRBJ2-2	CASSPTGGSTGELFF
TRBV5-1	TRBJ2-5	CASSPGASGNSQETQYF
TRBV6-5	TRBJ2-5	CASSSVETQYF
TRBV2	TRBJ1-1	CASRSGGVGTEAFF
TRBV7-2	TRBJ1-5	CASSLGAWDQPQHF
TRBV25-1	TRBJ1-5	CASSRDANQPQHF
TRBV7-2	TRBJ2-5	CASSLGGQETQYF
TRBV30	TRBJ1-5	CAWSPPAERGQPQHF
TRBV6-5	TRBJ2-7	CASSPGTSYHEQYF
TRBV6-1	TRBJ1-2	CASGGVAGHYGYTF
TRBV6-1	TRBJ2-7	CASSEQGAGEQYF
TRBV5-1	TRBJ1-2	CASSLGYGYTF
TRBV9	TRBJ2-5	CASSRGLVETQYF
TRBV30	TRBJ1-2	CAWSIRDRKGNGYTF
TRBV2	TRBJ1-4	CASKGTVNEKLFF
TRBV6-1	TRBJ1-5	CASRDSVHSNQPQHF
TRBV18	TRBJ1-4	CASASGTNEKLFF
TRBV7-2	TRBJ2-5	CASSLVGMAETQYF
TRBV4-1	TRBJ2-7	CASRLGTQGAHSEQYF
TRBV9	TRBJ2-1	CASSAWETSGSYNEQFF
TRBV30	TRBJ1-2	CAWAGQTGGYTF
TRBV6-4	TRBJ1-3	CASRGSLGSGNTIYF
TRBV5-6	TRBJ2-5	CASSSSGRSSETQYF
TRBV30	TRBJ2-1	CAWSSSSYNEQFF
TRBV28	TRBJ2-2	CASSLSSGLTGELFF
TRBV5-1	TRBJ2-7	CASSLGRDYEQYF